The 13 T cell receptor beta chains below come from one sample, sequenced in a study of T cells in localized non-small cell lung cancer. The repertoire was sequenced with immunoSEQ multiplex PCR; TCRdb's copy has only in-frame clones and lacks some. The sample shows tens of thousands of clones, roughly 89% of them seen only once. This specimen consisted of peripheral blood, obtained before any cancer treatment. Source of these receptors: a man aged 35 to 70 with stage I squamous cell lung carcinoma.

The chain combines TRBV10-3 with TRBJ1-5; D might be TRBD1 (5 bases). V was trimmed by 6 bases and J by 4 bases, leaving 10 bases between them. Per the germline V gene, CDR1 is ENHRY and CDR2 is SYGVKD. This CDR3 spans 13 amino acids. The CDR3 region has the DNA TGTGCCATCAGAGGCAGGGAGAATCAGCCCCAGCATTTT. It encodes CAIRGRENQPQHF.

The chain uses TRBV7-9 and TRBJ1-2; 9 nucleotides match TRBD1. J lost 4 bases, V lost 0 bases, and 3 bases had no gene match. This CDR3 is 15 amino acids long. Germline CDR1 is SEHNR and CDR2 is FQNEAQ (reference sequence). CDR3 region: CASSLASGQGYGYTF. DNA for the CDR3: TGTGCCAGCAGCTTAGCGTCGGGACAGGGCTATGGCTACACCTTC.

The chain has TRBV2 and TRBJ2-6, with 10 nucleotides matching TRBD2. The V and J ends lost 8 bases and 2 bases, in that order; junction bases with no gene match: 3. CDR3 length: 15 residues. Germline V lookup: CDR1 SNHLY, CDR2 FYNNEI. Here the CDR3 DNA reads TGTGCCAGCTCGAGCGGGGGGGCTGGGGCCAACGTCCTGACTTTC. Translation: CASSSGGAGANVLTF.

V and J are TRBV27 and TRBJ1-6, with D maybe TRBD1 (6 bases). Trimming took 3 bases from V and 6 from J, leaving 18 bases between them. The length of the CDR3 is 17 residues. The germline CDR1 and CDR2 sequences are MNHEY and SMNVEV (reference sequence). The CDR3 DNA reads TGTGCCAGCAGTTTCCGGAGGGGGGGGGACCCTAATTCACCCCTCCACTTT. This codes for CASSFRRGGDPNSPLHF.

The chain joins TRBV28 to TRBJ1-2; 7 nucleotides align to TRBD1. CDR1 and CDR2 from the germline V gene are MDHEN and SYDVKM. With V trimmed by 1 base and J by 5 bases, 4 bases remained unmatched. CDR3 size: 14 residues. CDR3 sequence (DNA): TGTGCCAGCAGTTTATCCGACAGGGTATATGGCTACACCTTC. Protein: CASSLSDRVYGYTF.

This chain connects TRBV18 to TRBJ1-5, with D possibly matching TRBD1 (5 bases). Trimming removed 6 bases at V and 3 bases at J, with 12 bases between. CDR3 length: 14 residues. CDR1 is KGHSH, CDR2 LQKENI, per germline. The CDR3 sequence is CASSGGTANQPQHF. In nucleotides, the CDR3 is TGTGCCAGCTCCGGGGGGACGGCCAATCAGCCCCAGCATTTT.

The rearrangement uses TRBV7-2 and TRBJ2-2, with TRBD1 matching over 7 bases. V was pared by 4 bases and J by 4 bases, with 9 bases of the junction left unmatched. This CDR3 is built from 16 residues. Germline values: CDR1 SGHTA, CDR2 FQGNSA. The CDR3 reads CASSSWTGLTTGELFF. DNA of the CDR3: TGTGCCAGCAGCTCTTGGACAGGTCTTACCACCGGGGAGCTGTTTTTT.

This chain uses TRBV11-2 with TRBJ1-1; 7 bases are shared with TRBD1. CDR1 and CDR2 (germline): SGHAT, FQNNGV. The CDR3 runs 14 residues. The trim removed 8 bases at V and 0 bases at J, leaving 6 bases unmatched. The CDR3 nucleotides read TGTGCCAGCGACCGGGGACAGATGAACACTGAAGCTTTCTTT. Protein: CASDRGQMNTEAFF.

The chain carries TRBV14 and TRBJ2-5, with 7 nucleotides matching TRBD1. The CDR3 covers 13 residues. Germline V gives CDR1 SGHDN, CDR2 FVKESK. Trimming cost V 3 bases and J 4 bases; bases outside gene matches: 2. CDR3 sequence (DNA): TGTGCCAGCAGCCAGGGACAGACAGAGACCCAGTACTTC. Its protein product is CASSQGQTETQYF.

The sample holds a few counts of this clone. The chain is built from TRBV4-2 and TRBJ1-2; D remains unclear. V was cut by 3 bases and J by 2 bases, with 22 bases left in between. Germline loops: CDR1 LGHNA, CDR2 YNFKEQ. This CDR3 comprises 18 residues. CDR3 amino acids: CASSQDQPLTGKNYGYTF. CDR3 nucleotides: TGTGCCAGCAGCCAGGATCAACCCCTCACGGGGAAGAACTATGGCTACACCTTC.

CDR3 DNA: TGTGCCAGCAGCTTAGGGGCGAATTCACCCCTCCACTTT. Translated: CASSLGANSPLHF. V gene TRBV7-2 combines with J gene TRBJ1-6, with unresolved D. The ends were cut back, 1 base at V and 7 bases at J, with 5 bases in the middle. Germline V gives CDR1 SGHTA, CDR2 FQGNSA. The CDR3 runs 13 residues.

This rearrangement joins TRBV5-5 to TRBJ2-5; maybe TRBD2 (6 bases). Germline V CDR1 and CDR2: SGHKS, YYEKEE (reference sequence). The CDR3 has 13 amino acids. The V gene lost 2 bases and the J gene lost 4 bases, with 9 bases spanning the gap. The CDR3 spells CASSLWRGETQYF. CDR3 DNA sequence: TGTGCCAGCAGCTTATGGCGGGGAGAGACCCAGTACTTC.

The chain is built from TRBV30 and TRBJ2-4; 10 bases map to TRBD1. Looked up from germline, CDR1 is GTSNPN and CDR2 is SVGIG (reference sequence). After removal of 3 bases from V and 2 bases from J, the junction contained 7 bases not matched to a gene. The CDR3 extends over 16 amino acids. The CDR3 coding sequence is TGTGCCTGGAGAGGGGGGACAGGGGTGACCAAAAACATTCAGTACTTC. Translated, it gives CAWRGGTGVTKNIQYF.